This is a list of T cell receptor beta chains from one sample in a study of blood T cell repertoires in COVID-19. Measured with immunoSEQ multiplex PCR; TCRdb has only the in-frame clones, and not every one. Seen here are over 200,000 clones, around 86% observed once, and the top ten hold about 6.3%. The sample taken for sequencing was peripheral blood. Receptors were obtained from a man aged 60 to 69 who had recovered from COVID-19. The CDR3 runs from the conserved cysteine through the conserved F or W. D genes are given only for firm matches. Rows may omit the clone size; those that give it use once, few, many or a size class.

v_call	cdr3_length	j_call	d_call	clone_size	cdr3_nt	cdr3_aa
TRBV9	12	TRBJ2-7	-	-	TGTGCCAGCGGCAGGCAGCCATACGAGCAGTACTTC	CASGRQPYEQYF
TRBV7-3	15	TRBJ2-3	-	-	TGTGCCAGCAGCCCACGGGCAGGGGGGCCAGATACGCAGTATTTT	CASSPRAGGPDTQYF
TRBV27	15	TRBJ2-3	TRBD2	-	TGTGCCAGCAGCCAGACTAGCGAGATTCGCCAAACGCAGTATTTT	CASSQTSEIRQTQYF
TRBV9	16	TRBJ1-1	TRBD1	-	TGTGCCAGCAGCGTGAGCGGACAGGGGGCGAACACTGAAGCTTTCTTT	CASSVSGQGANTEAFF
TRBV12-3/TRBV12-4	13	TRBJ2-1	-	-	TGTGCCAGCAGTTTAATGTCAAACAATGAGCAGTTCTTC	CASSLMSNNEQFF
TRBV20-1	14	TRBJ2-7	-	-	TGCAGTGCTAGTTCCAGCAGGGGCTCCTACGAGCAGTACTTC	CSASSSRGSYEQYF
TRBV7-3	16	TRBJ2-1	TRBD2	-	TGTGCCAGCAGCTTAAGAACTAGCGGGAGGGGCAATGAGCAGTTCTTC	CASSLRTSGRGNEQFF
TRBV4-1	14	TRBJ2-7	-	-	TGCGCCAGCAGCCAAGGGGAGGTGGCCCCGCGGCAGTACTTC	CASSQGEVAPRQYF
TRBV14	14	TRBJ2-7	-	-	TGTGCCAGCAGCCGTTCGGGAGACGTCTACGAGCAGTACTTC	CASSRSGDVYEQYF
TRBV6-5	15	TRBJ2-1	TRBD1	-	TGTGCCAGCAGTTTCCGGGACAGGGATTACAATGAGCAGTTCTTC	CASSFRDRDYNEQFF
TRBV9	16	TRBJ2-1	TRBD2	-	TGTGCCAGCAGCGTAGCTACGCTAGCGGGAATTGGTGAGCAGTTCTTC	CASSVATLAGIGEQFF
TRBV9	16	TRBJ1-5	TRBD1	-	TGTGCCAGCAGCTCCACAGGGGGCATTAGCAATCAGCCCCAGCATTTT	CASSSTGGISNQPQHF
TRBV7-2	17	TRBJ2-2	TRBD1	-	TGTGCCAGCAGCCCTAGTAGGCAGGGGGCGAACACCGGGGAGCTGTTTTTT	CASSPSRQGANTGELFF
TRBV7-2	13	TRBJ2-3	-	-	TGTGCCAGCAGTCTCTTATTTACAGATACGCAGTATTTT	CASSLLFTDTQYF
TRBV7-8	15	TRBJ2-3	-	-	TGTGCCAGCTCCCCATGGCAGGGGCGAGCAGATACGCAGTATTTT	CASSPWQGRADTQYF
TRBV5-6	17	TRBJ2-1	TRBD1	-	TGTGCCAGCAGCCCGACAAAGCAGGGGGTTCGATACAATGAGCAGTTCTTC	CASSPTKQGVRYNEQFF
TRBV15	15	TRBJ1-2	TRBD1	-	TGTGCCACCAGCAGACAACCTACAGGGGGTGAGGGCTACACCTTC	CATSRQPTGGEGYTF
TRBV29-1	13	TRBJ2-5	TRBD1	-	TGCAGCGTAGTGACAGGGGGAGGTGAGACCCAGTACTTC	CSVVTGGGETQYF
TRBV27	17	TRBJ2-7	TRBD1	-	TGTGCCAGCAGTTTACGTAGGGACAGGGTTGTGTTCTACGAGCAGTACTTC	CASSLRRDRVVFYEQYF
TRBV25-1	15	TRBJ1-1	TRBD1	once	TGTGCCAGCAGTGAATTGGACAGGGAAGTGACTGAAGCTTTCTTT	CASSELDREVTEAFF
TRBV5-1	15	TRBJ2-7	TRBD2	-	TGCGCCAGCAGCCCCGTAGCGGGAGTGTTCTACGAGCAGTACTTC	CASSPVAGVFYEQYF
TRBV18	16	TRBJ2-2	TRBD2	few	TGTGCCAGCTCAAGGCCGGGACTAGCGGGAAAGTGGGAGCTGTTTTTT	CASSRPGLAGKWELFF
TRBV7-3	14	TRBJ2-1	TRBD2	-	TGTGCCAGCAGCTCGGGACTATCCGGCCATGAGCAGTTCTTC	CASSSGLSGHEQFF
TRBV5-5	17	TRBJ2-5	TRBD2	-	TGTGCCAGCAGTCCTCAGGCACTAGCGGGGGGACAAGAGACCCAGTACTTC	CASSPQALAGGQETQYF
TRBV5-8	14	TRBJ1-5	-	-	TGTGCCAGCAGCTTGAAGACCCCGGGTCAGCCCCAGCATTTT	CASSLKTPGQPQHF
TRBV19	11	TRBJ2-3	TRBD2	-	TGTGGTGCGGGAGGGCCGGGTACGCAGTATTTT	CGAGGPGTQYF
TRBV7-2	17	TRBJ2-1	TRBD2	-	TGTGCCAGCAGCTTAGAAGACGGGGGGGGCTCCTACAATGAGCAGTTCTTC	CASSLEDGGGSYNEQFF
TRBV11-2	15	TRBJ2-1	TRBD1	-	TGTGCCAGCAGTCCGGGACAGGGGGGTTCCAATGAGCAGTTCTTC	CASSPGQGGSNEQFF
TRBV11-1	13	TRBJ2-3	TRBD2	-	TGTGCCAGCAGCTTAGAAGGCGGGGGGCTCCGGGATTTT	CASSLEGGGLRDF
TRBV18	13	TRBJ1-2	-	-	TGTGCCAGCTCACCCTCGACGGAGTATGGCTACACCTTC	CASSPSTEYGYTF
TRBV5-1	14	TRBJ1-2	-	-	TGCGCCAGCAGCTTGGGTACAGGGACCTATGGCTACACCTTC	CASSLGTGTYGYTF
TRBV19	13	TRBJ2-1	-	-	TGTGCCAGTAGCGTGTGGGGCCCCCGAGAGCAGTTCTTC	CASSVWGPREQFF
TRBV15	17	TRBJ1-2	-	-	TGTGCCACCAGAGCCGATCGGCCAGGGGTCCCTAACTATGGCTACACCTTC	CATRADRPGVPNYGYTF
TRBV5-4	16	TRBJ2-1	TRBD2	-	TGTGCCAGCAGCTTGGGCGGGCTAGCGGGAGTCGGGGAGCAGTTCTTC	CASSLGGLAGVGEQFF
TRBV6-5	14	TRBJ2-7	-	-	TGTGCCAGCACCGACCGAGGGGGAGCCTACGAGCAGTACTTC	CASTDRGGAYEQYF
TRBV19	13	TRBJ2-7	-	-	TGTGCCAGTAGCCCGGACACCTCCTACGAGCAGTACTTC	CASSPDTSYEQYF
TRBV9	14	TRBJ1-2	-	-	TGTGCCAGCAGCCCTAATACCGGGACTAATGGCTACACCTTC	CASSPNTGTNGYTF
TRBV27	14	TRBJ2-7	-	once	TGTGCCAGCAGTTTAGGGTCAGGATTTTACGAGCAGTACTTC	CASSLGSGFYEQYF
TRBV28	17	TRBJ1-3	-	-	TGTGCCAGCAGTTCCCCCCTCGGGAGACCCTCTGGAAACACCATATATTTT	CASSSPLGRPSGNTIYF
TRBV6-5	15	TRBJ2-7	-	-	TGTGCCAGCAGTTACTCGTGGCAGGGAAGCTACGAGCAGTACTTC	CASSYSWQGSYEQYF
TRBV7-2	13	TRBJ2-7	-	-	TGTGCCAGCAGCCCGTTTCGTTCCTACGAGCAGTACTTC	CASSPFRSYEQYF
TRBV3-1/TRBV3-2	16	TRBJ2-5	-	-	TGTGCCAGCAGCCCATTATTAGGGCAGGGAAAAGAGACCCAGTACTTC	CASSPLLGQGKETQYF
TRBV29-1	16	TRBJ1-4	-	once	TGCAGCGTTGAGCTTCCCTCGGGAGTGGGAGGTGAAAAACTGTTTTTT	CSVELPSGVGGEKLFF
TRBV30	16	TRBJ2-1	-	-	TGTGCCTGGAGTCCCCCAGGGAAGAGGTCCTACAATGAGCAGTTCTTC	CAWSPPGKRSYNEQFF
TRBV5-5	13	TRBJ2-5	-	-	TGTGCCAGCAGCTTGGGGGGAGAGGAGACCCAGTACTTC	CASSLGGEETQYF
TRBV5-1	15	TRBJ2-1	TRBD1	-	TGCGCCAGCAGCTTCAACCCTACAGGGGCGGGTGAGCAGTTCTTC	CASSFNPTGAGEQFF
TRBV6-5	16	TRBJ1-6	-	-	TGTGCCAGCAGTTACGGCCGGAGCTCCTATAATTCACCCCTCCACTTT	CASSYGRSSYNSPLHF
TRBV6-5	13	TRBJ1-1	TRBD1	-	TGTGCCAGCAGCATTCGGACAGGGGATGAAGCTTTCTTT	CASSIRTGDEAFF
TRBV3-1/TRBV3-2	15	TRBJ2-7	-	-	TGTGCCAGCAGCCAAGATCGGGTGCCGCCCCACGAGCAGTACTTC	CASSQDRVPPHEQYF
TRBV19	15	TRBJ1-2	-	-	TGTGCCAGTAGTATAGAGAGAGGCAGGGGATATGGCTACACCTTC	CASSIERGRGYGYTF
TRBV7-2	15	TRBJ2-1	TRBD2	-	TGTGCCAGCAGCCCCCGCGCCGGGACTAGCAATGAGCAGTTCTTC	CASSPRAGTSNEQFF
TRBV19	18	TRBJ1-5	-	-	TGTGCCAGTAGTATTAGGGCACAGGGTTACCCAAGCAATCAGCCCCAGCATTTT	CASSIRAQGYPSNQPQHF
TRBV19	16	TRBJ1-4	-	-	TGTGCCAGTAGGTCCCGTGGGGGCAGAAATAATGAAAAACTGTTTTTT	CASRSRGGRNNEKLFF
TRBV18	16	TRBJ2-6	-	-	TGTGCCAGCTCACTAAGTATCTACTCTGGGGCCAACGTCCTGACTTTC	CASSLSIYSGANVLTF